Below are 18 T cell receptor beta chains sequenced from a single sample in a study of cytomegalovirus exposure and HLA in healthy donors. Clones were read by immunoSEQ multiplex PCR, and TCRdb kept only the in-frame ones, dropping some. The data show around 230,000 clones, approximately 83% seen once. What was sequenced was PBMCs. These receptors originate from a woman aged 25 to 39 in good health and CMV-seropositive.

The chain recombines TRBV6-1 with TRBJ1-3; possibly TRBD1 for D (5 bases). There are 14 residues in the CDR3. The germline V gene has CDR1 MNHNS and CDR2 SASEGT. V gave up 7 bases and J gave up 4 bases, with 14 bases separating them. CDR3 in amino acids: CASISDSLGNTIYF. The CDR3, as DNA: TGTGCCAGCATCTCAGACAGCCTCGGAAACACCATATATTTT.

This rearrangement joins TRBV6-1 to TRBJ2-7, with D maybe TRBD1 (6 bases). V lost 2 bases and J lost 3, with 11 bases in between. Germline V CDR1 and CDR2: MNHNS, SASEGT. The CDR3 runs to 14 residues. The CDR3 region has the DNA TGTGCCAGCAGTGAATGGGGACATTTCTACGAGCAGTACTTC. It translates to CASSEWGHFYEQYF.

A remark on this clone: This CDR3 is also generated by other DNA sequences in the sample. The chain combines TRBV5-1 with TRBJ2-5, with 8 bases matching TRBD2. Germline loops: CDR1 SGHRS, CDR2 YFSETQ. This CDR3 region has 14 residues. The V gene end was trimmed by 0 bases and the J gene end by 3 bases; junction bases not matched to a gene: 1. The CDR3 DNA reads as TGCGCCAGCAGCTTGGCCGGGGGGGAAGAGACCCAGTACTTC. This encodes CASSLAGGEETQYF.

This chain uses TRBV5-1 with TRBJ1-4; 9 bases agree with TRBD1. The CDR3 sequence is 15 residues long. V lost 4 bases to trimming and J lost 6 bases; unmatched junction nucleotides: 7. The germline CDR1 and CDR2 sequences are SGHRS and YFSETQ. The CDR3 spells CASSPTGGRYEKLFF. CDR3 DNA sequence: TGCGCCAGCAGCCCTACAGGGGGCCGGTATGAAAAACTGTTTTTT. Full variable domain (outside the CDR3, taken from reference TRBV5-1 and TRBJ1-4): KAGVTQTPRYLIKTRGQQVTLSCSPISGHRSVSWYQQTPGQGLQFLFEYFSETQRNKGNFPGRFSGRQFSNSRSEMNVSTLELGDSALYLCASSPTGGRYEKLFFGSGTQLSVL.

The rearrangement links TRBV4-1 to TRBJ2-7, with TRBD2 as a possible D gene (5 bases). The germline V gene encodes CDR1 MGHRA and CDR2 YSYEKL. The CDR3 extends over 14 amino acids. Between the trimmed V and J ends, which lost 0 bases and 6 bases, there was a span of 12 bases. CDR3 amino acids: CASSQEGEGPEQYF. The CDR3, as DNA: TGCGCCAGCAGCCAAGAGGGCGAGGGCCCCGAGCAGTACTTC.

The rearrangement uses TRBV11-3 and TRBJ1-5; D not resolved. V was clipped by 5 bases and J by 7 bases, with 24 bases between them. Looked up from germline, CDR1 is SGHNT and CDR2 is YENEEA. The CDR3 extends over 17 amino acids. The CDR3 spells CASSLKCLANGRQPQHF. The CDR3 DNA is TGTGCCAGCAGCCTGAAATGTCTAGCCAACGGCAGGCAGCCCCAGCATTTT. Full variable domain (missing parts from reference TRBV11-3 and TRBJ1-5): EAGVVQSPRYKIIEKKQPVAFWCNPISGHNTLYWYLQNLGQGPELLIRYENEEAVDDSQLPKDRFSAERLKGVDSTLKIQPAELGDSAVYLCASSLKCLANGRQPQHFGDGTRLSIL.

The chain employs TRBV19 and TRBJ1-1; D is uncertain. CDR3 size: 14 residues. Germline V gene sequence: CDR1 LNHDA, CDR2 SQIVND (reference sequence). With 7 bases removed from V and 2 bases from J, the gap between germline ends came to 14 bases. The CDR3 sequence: CASIGRSLNTEAFF. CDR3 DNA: TGTGCCAGTATCGGGAGGTCACTTAACACTGAAGCTTTCTTT.

The CDR3 coding sequence is TGTGCCAGCAGCCTGACAGGGGGTATGGGCCAGCCCCAGCATTTT. As protein: CASSLTGGMGQPQHF. The J gene is TRBJ1-5, the V gene TRBV7-2, with 9 nucleotides matching TRBD1. CDR1 is SGHTA, CDR2 FQGNSA, per germline. The CDR3 covers 15 residues. The V segment lost 5 bases and the J segment 7 bases; nucleotides outside the gene matches: 9.

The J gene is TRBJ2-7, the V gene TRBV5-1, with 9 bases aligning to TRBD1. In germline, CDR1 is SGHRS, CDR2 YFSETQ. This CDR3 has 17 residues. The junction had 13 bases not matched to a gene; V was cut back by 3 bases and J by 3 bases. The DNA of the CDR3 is TGCGCCAGCAGCTGGACAGGGGAGGGAGGTGGATTCTACGAGCAGTACTTC. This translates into CASSWTGEGGGFYEQYF.

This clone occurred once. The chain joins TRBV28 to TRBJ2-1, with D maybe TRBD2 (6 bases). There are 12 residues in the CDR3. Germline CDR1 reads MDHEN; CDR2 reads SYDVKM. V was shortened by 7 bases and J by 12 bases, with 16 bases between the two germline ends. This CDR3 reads CASTTTGVRQFF. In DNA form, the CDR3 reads TGTGCCAGCACCACCACGGGGGTGAGGCAGTTCTTC.

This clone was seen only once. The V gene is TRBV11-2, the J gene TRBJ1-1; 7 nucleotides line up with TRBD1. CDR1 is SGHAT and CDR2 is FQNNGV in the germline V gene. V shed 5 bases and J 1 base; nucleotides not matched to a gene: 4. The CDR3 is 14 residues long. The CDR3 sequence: CASSGWDRNTEAFF. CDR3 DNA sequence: TGTGCCAGCAGCGGATGGGACAGGAACACTGAAGCTTTCTTT.

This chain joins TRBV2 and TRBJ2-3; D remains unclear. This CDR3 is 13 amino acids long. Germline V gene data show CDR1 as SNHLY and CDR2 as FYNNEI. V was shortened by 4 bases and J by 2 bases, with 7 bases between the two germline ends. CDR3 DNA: TGTGCCAGCAGTGCCCCATCCACAGATACGCAGTATTTT. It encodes CASSAPSTDTQYF.

This CDR3 reads CASSFFPGQNYGYTF. The CDR3 nucleotides are TGTGCCAGCAGTTTTTTCCCGGGACAGAACTATGGCTACACCTTC. The genes are TRBV27 and TRBJ1-2; 7 bases agree with TRBD1. CDR1 and CDR2 from the germline V gene are MNHEY and SMNVEV (reference sequence). The CDR3 consists of 15 residues. After removal of 3 bases from V and 2 bases from J, the junction contained 6 bases not matched to a gene.

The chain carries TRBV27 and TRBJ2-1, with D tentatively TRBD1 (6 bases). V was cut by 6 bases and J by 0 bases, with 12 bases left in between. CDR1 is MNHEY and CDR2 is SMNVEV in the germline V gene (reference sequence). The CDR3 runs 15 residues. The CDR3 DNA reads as TGTGCCAGCAGACAGGGTTTTGTCTCCTACAATGAGCAGTTCTTC. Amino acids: CASRQGFVSYNEQFF.

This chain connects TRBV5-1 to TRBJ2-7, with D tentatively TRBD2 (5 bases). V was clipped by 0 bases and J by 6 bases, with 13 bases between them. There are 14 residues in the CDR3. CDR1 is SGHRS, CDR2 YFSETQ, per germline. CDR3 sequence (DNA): TGCGCCAGCAGCTTGGCGCCAGCGGTGGCCGAGCAGTACTTC. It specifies CASSLAPAVAEQYF.

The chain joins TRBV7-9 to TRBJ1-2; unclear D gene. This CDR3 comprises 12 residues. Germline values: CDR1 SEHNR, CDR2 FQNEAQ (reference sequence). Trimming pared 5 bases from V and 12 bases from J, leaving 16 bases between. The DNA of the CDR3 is TGTGCCAGCAGCAAACGGGAGTTGACAAACACCTTC. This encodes CASSKRELTNTF.

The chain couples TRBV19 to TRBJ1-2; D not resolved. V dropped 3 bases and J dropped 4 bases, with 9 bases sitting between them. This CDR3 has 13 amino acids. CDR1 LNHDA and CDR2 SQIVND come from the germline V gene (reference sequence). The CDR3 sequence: CASSILGSYGYTF. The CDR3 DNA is TGTGCCAGTAGTATCCTCGGTTCCTATGGCTACACCTTC. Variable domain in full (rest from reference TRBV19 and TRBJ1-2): DGGITQSPKYLFRKEGQNVTLSCEQNLNHDAMYWYRQDPGQGLRLIYYSQIVNDFQKGDIAEGYSVSREKKESFPLTVTSAQKNPTAFYLCASSILGSYGYTFGSGTRLTVV.

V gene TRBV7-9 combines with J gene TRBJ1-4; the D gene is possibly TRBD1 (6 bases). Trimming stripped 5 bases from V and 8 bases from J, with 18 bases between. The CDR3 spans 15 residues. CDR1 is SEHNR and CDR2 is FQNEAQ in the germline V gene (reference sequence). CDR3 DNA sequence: TGTGCCAGCAGCCCGCCCCCACAGGGTGGGGAAAAACTGTTTTTT. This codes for CASSPPPQGGEKLFF.